This T cell receptor beta chain was recovered during a study of blood T cell repertoires in COVID-19. Study as a whole: PBMCs, B-cell-depleted T cells, or T cells provided the cDNA or gDNA that made up the material.

The CDR3 extends over 15 amino acids. Trimming removed 1 base from V and 0 bases from J, with 9 bases in between. The germline gives CDR1 SEHNR, CDR2 FQNEAQ (reference sequence). This clone occurred a few times. The repertoire was sequenced with immunoSEQ multiplex PCR; TCRdb's copy has only in-frame clones and lacks some. This table holds some 250,000 clones, about four fifths found once. This TCR was recovered from a man aged 30 to 39 who had recovered from COVID-19. The sequencing sample was made of peripheral blood. The V call is TRBV7-9, the J call TRBJ1-1, with D possibly matching TRBD1 (5 bases). The CDR3, as DNA: TGTGCCAGCAGCTTAGGGCAGACAGTGAACACTGAAGCTTTCTTT. Its protein is CASSLGQTVNTEAFF.